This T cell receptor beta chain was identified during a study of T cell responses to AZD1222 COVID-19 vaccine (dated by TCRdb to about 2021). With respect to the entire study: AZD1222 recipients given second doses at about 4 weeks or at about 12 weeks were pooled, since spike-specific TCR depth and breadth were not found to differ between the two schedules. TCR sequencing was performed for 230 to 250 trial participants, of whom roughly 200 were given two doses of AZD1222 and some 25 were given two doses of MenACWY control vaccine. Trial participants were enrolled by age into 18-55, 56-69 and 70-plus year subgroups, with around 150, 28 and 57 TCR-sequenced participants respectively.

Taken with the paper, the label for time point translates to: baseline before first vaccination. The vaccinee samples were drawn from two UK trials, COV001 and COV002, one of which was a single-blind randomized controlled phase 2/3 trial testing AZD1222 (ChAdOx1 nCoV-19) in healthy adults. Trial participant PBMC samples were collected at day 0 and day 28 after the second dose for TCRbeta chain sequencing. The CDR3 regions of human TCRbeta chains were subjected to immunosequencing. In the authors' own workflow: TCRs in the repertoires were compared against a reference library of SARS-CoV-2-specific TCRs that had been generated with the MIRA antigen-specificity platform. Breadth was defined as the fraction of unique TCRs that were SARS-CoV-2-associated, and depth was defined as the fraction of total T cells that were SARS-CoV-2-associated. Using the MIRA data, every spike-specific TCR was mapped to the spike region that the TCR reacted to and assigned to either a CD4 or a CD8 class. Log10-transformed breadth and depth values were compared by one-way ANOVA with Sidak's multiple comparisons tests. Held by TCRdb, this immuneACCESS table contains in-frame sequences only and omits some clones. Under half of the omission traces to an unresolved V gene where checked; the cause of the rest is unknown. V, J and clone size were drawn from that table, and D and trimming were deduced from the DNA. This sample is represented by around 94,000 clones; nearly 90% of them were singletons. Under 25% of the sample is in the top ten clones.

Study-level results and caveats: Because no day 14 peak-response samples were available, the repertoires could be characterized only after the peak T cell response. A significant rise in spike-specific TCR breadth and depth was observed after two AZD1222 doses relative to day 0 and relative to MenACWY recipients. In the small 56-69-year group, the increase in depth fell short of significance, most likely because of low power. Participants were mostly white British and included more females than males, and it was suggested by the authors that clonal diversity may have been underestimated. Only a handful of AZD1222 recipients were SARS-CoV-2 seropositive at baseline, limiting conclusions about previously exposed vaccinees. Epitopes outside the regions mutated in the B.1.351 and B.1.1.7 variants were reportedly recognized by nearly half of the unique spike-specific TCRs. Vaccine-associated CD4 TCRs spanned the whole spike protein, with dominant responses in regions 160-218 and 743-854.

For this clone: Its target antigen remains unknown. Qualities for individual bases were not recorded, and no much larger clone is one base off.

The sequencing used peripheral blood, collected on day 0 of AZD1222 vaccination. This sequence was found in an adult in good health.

The CDR3 here reads CASSFPGRPQGTEAFF. The nucleotide sequence reads as follows: TGTGCCAGCAGTTTTCCGGGTCGCCCACAGGGGACTGAAGCTTTCTTT. In this chain, TRBV6-2 or TRBV6-3 is recombined with TRBJ1-1; 7 junctional bases match TRBD1. The V end gives up 4 bases and the J end 5 bases, leaving 13 bases in the junction not matched to a gene. From its cysteine to its phenylalanine, the CDR3 spans 16 amino acids. Of the read, only the CDR3 DNA is kept; its 48 bases are in frame from base 1. CDR1 and CDR2 are read off the germline V gene as MNHEY and SVGEGT.